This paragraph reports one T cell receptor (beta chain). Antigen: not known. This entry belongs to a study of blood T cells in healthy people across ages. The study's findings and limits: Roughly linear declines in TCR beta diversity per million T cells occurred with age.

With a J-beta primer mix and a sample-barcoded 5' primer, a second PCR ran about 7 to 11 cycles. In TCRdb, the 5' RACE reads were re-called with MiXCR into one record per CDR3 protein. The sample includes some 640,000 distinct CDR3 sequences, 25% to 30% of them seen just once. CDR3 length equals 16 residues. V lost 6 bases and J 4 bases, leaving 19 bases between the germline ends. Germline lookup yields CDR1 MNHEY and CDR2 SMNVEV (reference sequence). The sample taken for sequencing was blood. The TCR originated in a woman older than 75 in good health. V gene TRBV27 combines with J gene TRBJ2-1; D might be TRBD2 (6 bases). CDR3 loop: CASSSLLGRDYNEQFF. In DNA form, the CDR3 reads TGTGCCAGCAGCTCCTTACTAGGGCGGGATTACAATGAGCAGTTCTTC.